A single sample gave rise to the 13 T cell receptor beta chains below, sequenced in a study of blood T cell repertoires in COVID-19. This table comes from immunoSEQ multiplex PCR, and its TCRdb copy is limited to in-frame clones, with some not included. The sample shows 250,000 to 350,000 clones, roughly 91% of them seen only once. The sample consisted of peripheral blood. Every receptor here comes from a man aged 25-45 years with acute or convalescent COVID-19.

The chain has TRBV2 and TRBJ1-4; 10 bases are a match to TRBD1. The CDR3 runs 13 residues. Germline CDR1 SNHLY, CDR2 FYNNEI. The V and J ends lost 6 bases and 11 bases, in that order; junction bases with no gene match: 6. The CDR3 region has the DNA TGTGCCAGCAGGGGCCCGGACAGGGGGAAACTGTTTTTT. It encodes CASRGPDRGKLFF.

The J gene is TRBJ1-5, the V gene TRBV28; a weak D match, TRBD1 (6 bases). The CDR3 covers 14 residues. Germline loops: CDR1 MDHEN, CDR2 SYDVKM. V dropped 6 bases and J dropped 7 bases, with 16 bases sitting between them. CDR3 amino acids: CASRIYREGQPQHF. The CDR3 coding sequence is TGTGCCAGCAGAATTTACAGGGAAGGGCAGCCCCAGCATTTT.

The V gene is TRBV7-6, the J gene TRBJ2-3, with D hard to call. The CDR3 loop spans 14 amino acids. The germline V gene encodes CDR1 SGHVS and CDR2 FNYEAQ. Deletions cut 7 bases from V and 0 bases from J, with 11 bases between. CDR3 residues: CASTSGASTDTQYF. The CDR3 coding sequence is TGTGCCAGCACCTCAGGTGCTAGCACAGATACGCAGTATTTT.

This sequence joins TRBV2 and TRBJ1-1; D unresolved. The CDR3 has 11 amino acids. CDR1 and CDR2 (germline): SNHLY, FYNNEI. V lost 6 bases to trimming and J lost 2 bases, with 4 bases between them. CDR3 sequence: CASSSNTEAFF. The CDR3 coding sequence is TGTGCCAGCAGCTCTAACACTGAAGCTTTCTTT.

The CDR3 bases are TGTGCCAGCAGTTACTTGGCAGGCAGAGAGACCCAGTACTTC. This translates into CASSYLAGRETQYF. The chain combines TRBV6-5 with TRBJ2-5, with D hard to call. Germline V gene data show CDR1 as MNHEY and CDR2 as SVGAGI. Trimming cost V 1 base and J 4 bases, with 10 bases left between them. CDR3 size: 14 residues.

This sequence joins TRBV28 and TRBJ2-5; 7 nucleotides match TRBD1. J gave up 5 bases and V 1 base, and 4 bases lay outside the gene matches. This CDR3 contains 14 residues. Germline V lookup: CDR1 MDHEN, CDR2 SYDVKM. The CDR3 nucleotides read TGTGCCAGCAGTTTATTCGAGGGGGCCGAGACCCAGTACTTC. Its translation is CASSLFEGAETQYF.

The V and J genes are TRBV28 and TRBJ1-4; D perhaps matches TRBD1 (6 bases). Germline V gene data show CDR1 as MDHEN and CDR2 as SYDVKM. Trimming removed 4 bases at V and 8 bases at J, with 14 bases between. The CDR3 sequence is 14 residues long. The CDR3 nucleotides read TGTGCCAGCAGTTCCAGGGGTTTTGGAGAAAAACTGTTTTTT. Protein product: CASSSRGFGEKLFF.

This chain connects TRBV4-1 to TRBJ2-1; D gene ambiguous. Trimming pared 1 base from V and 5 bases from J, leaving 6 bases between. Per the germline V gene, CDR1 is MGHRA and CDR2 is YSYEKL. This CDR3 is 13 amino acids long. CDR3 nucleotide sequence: TGCGCCAGCAGCCAAGTTAGCCACAATGAGCAGTTCTTC. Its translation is CASSQVSHNEQFF.

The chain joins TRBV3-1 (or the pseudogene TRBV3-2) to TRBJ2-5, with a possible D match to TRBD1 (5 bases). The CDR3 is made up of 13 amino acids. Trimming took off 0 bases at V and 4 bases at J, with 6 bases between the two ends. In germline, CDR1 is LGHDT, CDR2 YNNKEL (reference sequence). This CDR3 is CASSQEGRETQYF. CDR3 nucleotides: TGTGCCAGCAGCCAAGAGGGGCGAGAGACCCAGTACTTC.

CDR3 loop: CASRKTGEGSEQYF. The CDR3 nucleotides read TGCGCCAGCAGAAAGACAGGGGAAGGAAGCGAGCAGTACTTC. The chain carries TRBV5-1 and TRBJ2-7; 8 bases are shared with TRBD1. V was pared by 5 bases and J by 6 bases, with 10 bases of the junction left unmatched. Germline-derived CDR1 and CDR2 are SGHRS and YFSETQ. CDR3 length equals 14 residues.

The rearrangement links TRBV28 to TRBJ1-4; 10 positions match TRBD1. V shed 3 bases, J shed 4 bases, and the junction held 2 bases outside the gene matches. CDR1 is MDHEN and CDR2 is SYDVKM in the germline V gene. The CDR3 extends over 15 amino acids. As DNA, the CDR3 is TGTGCCAGCAGTTTGTGGACAGGGGGTAATGAAAAACTGTTTTTT. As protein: CASSLWTGGNEKLFF.

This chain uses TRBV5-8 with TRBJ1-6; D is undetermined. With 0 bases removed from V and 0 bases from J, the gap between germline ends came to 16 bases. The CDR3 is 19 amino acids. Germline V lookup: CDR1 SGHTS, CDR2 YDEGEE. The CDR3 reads CASSLERVRRGSYNSPLHF. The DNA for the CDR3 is TGTGCCAGCAGCTTGGAAAGGGTCAGACGGGGCTCCTATAATTCACCCCTCCACTTT.

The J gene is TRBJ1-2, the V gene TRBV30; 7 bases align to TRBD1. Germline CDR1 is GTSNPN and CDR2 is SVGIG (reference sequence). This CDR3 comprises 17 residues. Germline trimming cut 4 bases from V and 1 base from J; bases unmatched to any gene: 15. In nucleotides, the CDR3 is TGTGCCTGGATCTCGGTCATCAACCGGGACAGTAACTATGGCTACACCTTC. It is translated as CAWISVINRDSNYGYTF.